The sequence of this T cell receptor (beta chain) was determined in a study of T-cell reconstitution after alpha-beta-depleted transplantation in children. Study outcomes and limitations: The authors attributed T-cell counts and diversity one year after transplant mostly to newly produced T cells. Expanded graft clones, several hundred of them, were reportedly the source of alpha-beta T cells about two months after transplant. Day-60 TCRbeta diversity that was high in some patients was derived from surviving recipient T cells and thymic progenitors.

The table lists this clonotype with many counts. Its antigen is unidentified. A read error may produce the germline difference seen at one junction end. Construction of the TCRbeta library involved unique molecular identifiers. TCRdb processed the PCR reads anew with MiXCR; each CDR3 protein has one entry. The table lists 700,000 to 950,000 distinct CDR3 sequences, around 17% of them singletons. The CDR3 has 14 residues. Germline-derived CDR1 and CDR2 are SGHRS and YFSETQ. The material sequenced was PBMCs, mostly from graft donor cells, taken 360 days after TCRalphabeta/CD19-depleted stem cell transplant. V and J are TRBV5-1 and TRBJ2-3; D may be TRBD2 (5 bases). This sequence originates from a male patient younger than 18 who had a stem cell transplant for acute lymphoblastic leukemia, so the T cells may come from the graft donor. This CDR3 is CASSLEGFTDTQYF. For the CDR3, the DNA is TGTGCCAGCAGCTTAGAGGGTTTCACAGATACGCAGTATTTT.